These 8 T cell receptor beta chains originate from one sample sequenced in a study of blood T cell repertoires in COVID-19. Produced via immunoSEQ multiplex PCR; TCRdb's table is partial and in-frame only. The table shows hundreds of thousands of clones, with over 75% occurring only once. The material sequenced was PBMCs or T cells enriched from blood (not recorded which). The receptors stem from a woman between 50 and 59 years old with acute COVID-19.

This chain joins TRBV30 and TRBJ1-2; no definite D call. The V gene's germline CDR1 is GTSNPN and CDR2 SVGIG (reference sequence). CDR3 length equals 13 residues. V was clipped by 4 bases and J by 4 bases, with 13 bases between them. CDR3 amino acids: CAWTDSMGYGYTF. The DNA for the CDR3 is TGTGCCTGGACGGACTCTATGGGCTATGGCTACACCTTC.

The J gene is TRBJ1-3, the V gene TRBV3-1 (or the pseudogene TRBV3-2); 9 nucleotides align to TRBD1. Per germline, CDR1 LGHDT and CDR2 YNNKEL (reference sequence). V lost 1 base and J lost 4; bases outside the gene matches: 20. The CDR3 extends over 21 amino acids. The CDR3 is CASSQVRDRAVLGAFGNTIYF. The CDR3 DNA sequence: TGTGCCAGCAGCCAAGTGCGGGACAGGGCGGTTTTAGGAGCGTTCGGAAACACCATATATTTT.

The gene calls are TRBV5-5 and TRBJ2-7; D gene unclear. Trimming left V 3 bases short and J 4 bases short, with 14 bases between. The germline V gene has CDR1 SGHKS and CDR2 YYEKEE (reference sequence). This CDR3 is built from 14 residues. CDR3 residues: CASSSTPTLYEQYF. The CDR3 nucleotides are TGTGCCAGCAGCTCAACGCCGACTCTTTACGAGCAGTACTTC.

V is TRBV20-1 and J is TRBJ2-3, with 10 bases aligning to TRBD2. The germline V gene encodes CDR1 DFQATT and CDR2 SNEGSKA (reference sequence). V shed 3 bases and J 3 bases; nucleotides not matched to a gene: 3. This CDR3 is 14 amino acids long. CDR3 sequence (DNA): TGCAGTGCTAGTGGGACTAGCGAGACAGATACGCAGTATTTT. Translation: CSASGTSETDTQYF.

The genes are TRBV7-2 and TRBJ1-2; 8 bases are a match to TRBD1. The CDR3 contains 17 residues. V lost 2 bases and J lost 3; bases outside the gene matches: 11. Germline V gene sequence: CDR1 SGHTA, CDR2 FQGNSA. For the CDR3, the DNA is TGTGCCAGCAGCTTAATCGTCGGGACAGGATCGTACTATGGCTACACCTTC. Translation: CASSLIVGTGSYYGYTF.

The genes are TRBV11-2 and TRBJ2-3; TRBD1 matches at 10 bases. CDR1 SGHAT and CDR2 FQNNGV come from the germline V gene. V shed 3 bases and J 2 bases; nucleotides not matched to a gene: 8. The CDR3 runs 17 residues. CDR3 nucleotides: TGTGCCAGCAGCTTCGCTCTGGGACAGGGGTCCACAGATACGCAGTATTTT. This codes for CASSFALGQGSTDTQYF.

This clone was seen a single time. The chain employs TRBV29-1 and TRBJ1-2, with D perhaps TRBD1 (5 bases). Trimming removed 2 bases at V and 4 bases at J, with 8 bases between. This CDR3 is 12 amino acids long. Germline V gene data show CDR1 as SQVTM and CDR2 as ANQGSEA. CDR3 DNA: TGCAGCGTTGAATCAGGGTCCTATGGCTACACCTTC. This translates into CSVESGSYGYTF.

The CDR3 region is CAWRTSGLETQYF. The CDR3 bases are TGTGCCTGGAGGACTAGCGGGCTAGAGACCCAGTACTTC. The rearrangement joins TRBV30 to TRBJ2-5, with 10 bases lining up with TRBD2. V lost 3 bases, J lost 4 bases, and 2 bases stayed unmatched. The length of the CDR3 is 13 residues. CDR1 and CDR2 (germline): GTSNPN, SVGIG (reference sequence).